The next 18 T cell receptor beta chains were all read from a single sample in a study of blood T cell repertoires in COVID-19. Assay used: immunoSEQ multiplex PCR; TCRdb lists only in-frame clones, some missing. The sample consists of about 400,000 clones, roughly 90% of them appearing once. The source material was PBMCs or T cells enriched from blood (not recorded which). These receptors originate from a woman aged 25 to 39 who had recovered from COVID-19.

CDR3: CASRFRLAGVPEQFF. CDR3 sequence (DNA): TGTGCCAGCAGATTTAGACTAGCGGGAGTGCCTGAGCAGTTCTTC. The gene calls are TRBV7-2 and TRBJ2-1; 12 bases match TRBD2. The CDR3 consists of 15 residues. From germline, CDR1 is SGHTA and CDR2 FQGNSA. Trimming at V came to 6 bases and at J to 9 bases, leaving 9 bases not matched to a gene.

The chain carries TRBV28 and TRBJ1-4; D perhaps matches TRBD1 (6 bases). Germline loops: CDR1 MDHEN, CDR2 SYDVKM. Trimming pared 5 bases from V and 7 bases from J, leaving 14 bases between. This CDR3 has 14 amino acids. CDR3 in amino acids: CASSRLRGGEKLFF. Here the CDR3 DNA reads TGTGCCAGCAGTCGACTCAGGGGTGGTGAAAAACTGTTTTTT. The variable domain in full, with the rest retrieved from reference TRBV28 and TRBJ1-4, is DVKVTQSSRYLVKRTGEKVFLECVQDMDHENMFWYRQDPGLGLRLIYFSYDVKMKEKGDIPEGYSVSREKKERFSLILESASTNQTSMYLCASSRLRGGEKLFFGSGTQLSVL.

The DNA for the CDR3 is TGTGCCAGCTCACCATCGGTCAACTCCTACGAGCAGTACTTC. This codes for CASSPSVNSYEQYF. V is TRBV18 and J is TRBJ2-7, with D unresolved. The ends were cut back, 2 bases at V and 0 bases at J, with 8 bases in the middle. The CDR3 has 14 residues. Per germline, CDR1 KGHSH and CDR2 LQKENI. Combining the CDR3 with reference TRBV18 and TRBJ2-7 gives the whole variable domain NAGVMQNPRHLVRRRGQEARLRCSPMKGHSHVYWYRQLPEEGLKFMVYLQKENIIDESGMPKERFSAEFPKEGPSILRIQQVVRGDSAAYFCASSPSVNSYEQYFGPGTRLTVT.

Of note for this clone: Within the sample, other DNA sequences also encode this same CDR3. The chain is built from TRBV19 and TRBJ2-7; the match to TRBD1 covers 7 bases. Trimming at V came to 5 bases and at J to 2 bases, leaving 3 bases not matched to a gene. This CDR3 is 13 amino acids long. CDR1 is LNHDA, CDR2 SQIVND, per germline (reference sequence). The CDR3 DNA reads as TGTGCCAGTAGTCCCGGGACAGCCTACGAGCAGTACTTC. Its protein is CASSPGTAYEQYF.

The V and J genes are TRBV19 and TRBJ2-3; 11 bases map to TRBD2. Germline trimming cut 5 bases from V and 2 bases from J; bases unmatched to any gene: 6. CDR1 and CDR2 (germline): LNHDA, SQIVND (reference sequence). The CDR3 runs 16 residues. CDR3 sequence: CASSPIAGGITDTQYF. The CDR3 region has the DNA TGTGCCAGTAGTCCAATAGCGGGAGGGATCACAGATACGCAGTATTTT.

V usage is TRBV6-5 and J usage is TRBJ2-2, with TRBD1 matching over 8 bases. Germline CDR1 is MNHEY and CDR2 is SVGAGI. The CDR3 covers 15 residues. Trimming cost V 5 bases and J 7 bases; bases outside gene matches: 9. CDR3 DNA sequence: TGTGCCAGCAGTCTTAGGACAGGGCGGAGCGGGGAGCTGTTTTTT. Translating gives CASSLRTGRSGELFF.

This rearrangement joins TRBV11-2 to TRBJ2-1, with a weak D call TRBD2 (6 bases). This CDR3 has 15 amino acids. The V gene's germline CDR1 is SGHAT and CDR2 FQNNGV. V lost 0 bases, J lost 3 bases, and 9 bases lay in between. CDR3 DNA: TGTGCCAGCAGCTTAGACCCGGGAGTCTACAATGAGCAGTTCTTC. Translated, it gives CASSLDPGVYNEQFF.

The gene calls are TRBV29-1 and TRBJ1-1; D unclear. Looked up from germline, CDR1 is SQVTM and CDR2 is ANQGSEA. The CDR3 covers 12 residues. V was cut by 6 bases and J by 0 bases, with 8 bases left in between. The CDR3 region has the DNA TGCAGCGTCCTTCAGGTGAACACTGAAGCTTTCTTT. Amino acids: CSVLQVNTEAFF. Drawing the rest from reference TRBV29-1 and TRBJ1-1, the complete variable domain is SAVISQKPSRDICQRGTSLTIQCQVDSQVTMMFWYRQQPGQSLTLIATANQGSEATYESGFVIDKFPISRPNLTFSTLTVSNMSPEDSSIYLCSVLQVNTEAFFGQGTRLTVV.

V usage is TRBV30 and J usage is TRBJ1-2, with D hard to call. The CDR3 is 13 amino acids. CDR1 and CDR2 from the germline V gene are GTSNPN and SVGIG (reference sequence). The V end was cut by 3 bases, the J end by 2 bases, with 10 bases between. The CDR3 protein is CAWSKDSNYGYTF. The CDR3 region has the DNA TGTGCCTGGAGCAAGGACTCAAACTATGGCTACACCTTC.

The chain is built from TRBV6-5 and TRBJ1-1, with 9 bases lining up with TRBD1. CDR3 length: 13 residues. V lost 5 bases and J lost 6; bases outside the gene matches: 4. Germline loops: CDR1 MNHEY, CDR2 SVGAGI. CDR3: CASSTRDRAEAFF. In DNA, the CDR3 is TGTGCCAGCAGTACCCGGGACAGGGCTGAAGCTTTCTTT.

This clone was seen just once. The gene calls are TRBV28 and TRBJ2-4; D not resolved. This CDR3 has 16 amino acids. Between the trimmed V and J ends, which lost 3 bases and 1 base, there was a span of 13 bases. Germline-derived CDR1 and CDR2 are MDHEN and SYDVKM. CDR3 amino acids: CASSFWSSGAKNIQYF. In DNA, the CDR3 is TGTGCCAGCAGTTTTTGGAGTAGTGGTGCCAAAAACATTCAGTACTTC. Variable domain in full (rest from reference TRBV28 and TRBJ2-4): DVKVTQSSRYLVKRTGEKVFLECVQDMDHENMFWYRQDPGLGLRLIYFSYDVKMKEKGDIPEGYSVSREKKERFSLILESASTNQTSMYLCASSFWSSGAKNIQYFGAGTRLSVL.

This sequence joins TRBV28 and TRBJ1-3, with no clear D. The ends were cut back, 5 bases at V and 8 bases at J, with 16 bases in the middle. The CDR3 loop spans 14 amino acids. CDR1 MDHEN and CDR2 SYDVKM come from the germline V gene. CDR3 in amino acids: CASSLADPRYTIYF. DNA of the CDR3: TGTGCCAGCAGTCTAGCAGACCCTCGGTACACCATATATTTT.

The chain joins TRBV28 to TRBJ1-2; the match to TRBD1 covers 10 bases. In germline, CDR1 is MDHEN, CDR2 SYDVKM. CDR3 length: 16 residues. Germline trimming cut 7 bases from V and 0 bases from J; bases unmatched to any gene: 8. CDR3 protein: CASNPSGTGANYGYTF. CDR3 in DNA: TGTGCCAGCAACCCCTCCGGGACAGGGGCTAACTATGGCTACACCTTC.

J is TRBJ2-1 and V is TRBV27; TRBD2 agrees at 13 bases. CDR3 size: 18 residues. V lost 8 bases to trimming and J lost 7 bases; unmatched junction nucleotides: 17. Germline assignment: CDR1 MNHEY and CDR2 SMNVEV (reference sequence). The CDR3 DNA reads as TGTGCCAGCCGCCAAATTGGGACTAGCGGGAAGAACGGGAATGAGCAGTTCTTC. It yields the protein CASRQIGTSGKNGNEQFF.

Turning to this clone: The same CDR3 can be traced to other DNA sequences in this sample. The chain joins TRBV6-5 to TRBJ2-7, with D possibly TRBD2 on 6 matching bases. Germline V CDR1 and CDR2: MNHEY, SVGAGI. The CDR3 is 14 amino acids. V lost 0 bases and J lost 2, with 8 bases in between. The DNA of the CDR3 is TGTGCCAGCAGTTACTCCGGGACTGCCTACGAGCAGTACTTC. It encodes CASSYSGTAYEQYF.

The V call is TRBV9, the J call TRBJ1-2; D is unresolved. The length of the CDR3 is 12 residues. In germline, CDR1 is SGDLS, CDR2 YYNGEE. The V and J ends lost 3 bases and 5 bases respectively, with 8 bases between them. In DNA, the CDR3 is TGTGCCAGCAGCGCCGGGAGGTATGGCTACACCTTC. Residues: CASSAGRYGYTF.

V is TRBV7-2 and J is TRBJ1-1; the D gene is possibly TRBD1 (5 bases). Between the trimmed V and J ends, which lost 6 bases and 1 base, there was a span of 12 bases. The CDR3 contains 14 residues. CDR1 and CDR2 from the germline V gene are SGHTA and FQGNSA. The CDR3 reads CASSPGRSNTEAFF. CDR3 coding DNA: TGTGCCAGCAGTCCAGGGAGGTCGAACACTGAAGCTTTCTTT. Filled out from reference TRBV7-2 and TRBJ1-1, the complete variable domain reads GAGVSQSPSNKVTEKGKDVELRCDPISGHTALYWYRQSLGQGLEFLIYFQGNSAPDKSGLPSDRFSAERTGGSVSTLTIQRTQQEDSAVYLCASSPGRSNTEAFFGQGTRLTVV.

This clone was seen only once. The CDR3 is CASSLALGEGGANVLTF. The CDR3 DNA sequence: TGTGCCAGCAGCTTGGCCCTGGGAGAAGGCGGGGCCAACGTCCTGACTTTC. The rearrangement joins TRBV5-4 to TRBJ2-6; possibly TRBD2 for D (5 bases). CDR3 length: 17 amino acids. Trimming left V 0 bases short and J 4 bases short, with 14 bases between. Germline CDR1 reads SGHNT; CDR2 reads YYREEE (reference sequence).